The source of this T cell receptor (beta chain) is a study of blood T cell repertoires in COVID-19. Original processing notes: Amplification with reference gene primers provided the estimates of nucleated cell counts. TCRdb keeps only in-frame clones here, not all; method: immunoSEQ multiplex PCR. V, J and clone size are taken as reported in that table, and D and trimming were inferred from the DNA itself. The data show 150,000 to 200,000 clones, more than 70% seen once. The CDR3 has 17 amino acids. CDR1 and CDR2 from the germline V gene are SGHRS and YFSETQ. V lost 6 bases and J lost 0, with 21 bases in between.

This clonotype was sampled from a middle-aged man with active or convalescent COVID-19. Sequenced sample: peripheral blood. This rearrangement joins TRBV5-1 to TRBJ1-1, with TRBD1 as a possible D gene (6 bases). The CDR3 region is CASNKLGGIGMNTEAFF. The CDR3 nucleotides read TGCGCCAGCAACAAACTAGGGGGTATTGGTATGAACACTGAAGCTTTCTTT.